Presented here are 8 T cell receptor beta chains from one specimen sequenced in a study of cytomegalovirus exposure and HLA in healthy donors. PCR primers comprised 60 Vbeta and 13 Jbeta primers. This table comes from immunoSEQ multiplex PCR, and its TCRdb copy is limited to in-frame clones, with some not included. Among approximately 61,000 clones listed, about 81% were seen once. Sequences were obtained from PBMCs. These receptors all come from a man between 45 and 60 years old in good health and CMV-seropositive.

The chain joins TRBV4-3 to TRBJ2-1; no definite D call. Per the germline V gene, CDR1 is LGHNA and CDR2 is YSLEER. This CDR3 has 15 amino acids. Between the trimmed V and J ends, which lost 1 base and 0 bases, there was a span of 7 bases. In nucleotides, the CDR3 is TGCGCCAGCAGCCAAGGAGTTCCCTCCTACAATGAGCAGTTCTTC. Protein product: CASSQGVPSYNEQFF.

This clone has just a few counts. This sequence joins TRBV30 and TRBJ1-4; D call uncertain. V was cut by 5 bases and J by 8 bases, with 12 bases left in between. In germline, CDR1 is GTSNPN, CDR2 SVGIG (reference sequence). The CDR3 totals 12 residues. CDR3 protein: CAWREGGEKLFF. CDR3 DNA sequence: TGTGCCTGGCGGGAGGGTGGCGAAAAACTGTTTTTT.

The rearrangement links TRBV28 to TRBJ2-7; TRBD2 might be the D (6 bases). Trimming removed 7 bases from V and 3 bases from J, with 19 bases in between. The CDR3 is made up of 15 amino acids. Germline CDR1 MDHEN, CDR2 SYDVKM. The CDR3 nucleotides read TGTGCCAGCACTAAATCTCCCTTCGGGGGCTACGAGCAGTACTTC. Protein: CASTKSPFGGYEQYF.

This chain joins TRBV7-9 and TRBJ1-1; 7 nucleotides align to TRBD1. The V segment lost 2 bases and the J segment 3 bases; nucleotides outside the gene matches: 3. Germline values: CDR1 SEHNR, CDR2 FQNEAQ (reference sequence). The CDR3 is 14 amino acids. CDR3 DNA sequence: TGTGCCAGCAGCTTAACCAGGGGGGACACTGAAGCTTTCTTT. The encoded protein is CASSLTRGDTEAFF.

J is TRBJ2-7 and V is TRBV19; tentatively, D is TRBD1 (5 bases). This CDR3 region has 15 residues. V dropped 3 bases and J dropped 1 base, with 13 bases sitting between them. CDR1 is LNHDA and CDR2 is SQIVND in the germline V gene (reference sequence). CDR3 in amino acids: CASSMRGHESYEQYF. CDR3 coding DNA: TGTGCCAGTAGTATGCGCGGACACGAATCCTACGAGCAGTACTTC.

The gene calls are TRBV4-1 and TRBJ1-1; D is possibly TRBD1 (5 bases). CDR1 and CDR2 from the germline V gene are MGHRA and YSYEKL. This CDR3 has 15 residues. V lost 4 bases and J 4 bases, leaving 16 bases between the germline ends. CDR3 residues: CASSPLSGLATEAFF. CDR3 bases: TGCGCCAGCAGCCCCCTCTCAGGGCTGGCCACTGAAGCTTTCTTT.

This chain joins TRBV5-4 and TRBJ2-5, with TRBD1 identical over 9 bases. This CDR3 is built from 14 residues. The V gene's germline CDR1 is SGHNT and CDR2 YYREEE (reference sequence). The V and J ends lost 6 bases and 7 bases, in that order; junction bases with no gene match: 10. The CDR3 coding sequence is TGTGCCAGCATCCAACAGGGGGCAATGGGGACCCAGTACTTC. This translates into CASIQQGAMGTQYF.

This clone appeared once. This chain links TRBV19 with TRBJ1-5, with 9 bases identical to TRBD1. V lost 5 bases, J lost 4 bases, and 12 bases stayed unmatched. The germline V gene encodes CDR1 LNHDA and CDR2 SQIVND (reference sequence). This CDR3 contains 17 residues. The CDR3 DNA follows: TGTGCCAGTAGTGACCCCCGGGACAGGGCTGGTAATCAGCCCCAGCATTTT. As protein: CASSDPRDRAGNQPQHF.